This record covers a single TCR beta chain. Additional DNA sequences in this sample encode the identical CDR3. Trimming pared 1 base from V and 0 bases from J, leaving 3 bases between. This CDR3 comprises 13 residues. Looked up from germline, CDR1 is SQVTM and CDR2 is ANQGSEA. Self-reported history from a screening survey and questionnaire set each donor's cohort. The data were obtained in a study of blood T cell repertoires in COVID-19. Here immunoSEQ multiplex PCR was the method, and the copy in TCRdb shows in-frame clones only, minus some. The sample consists of 350,000 to 400,000 clones, over 75% of them appearing once.

The clonotype was recovered from a woman in her twenties or thirties with acute COVID-19. This rearrangement joins TRBV29-1 to TRBJ2-2; no definite D call. Sequencing used PBMCs or T cells enriched from blood (not recorded which). The CDR3 coding sequence is TGCAGCGTTGAAGGGCCGAACACCGGGGAGCTGTTTTTT. Residues: CSVEGPNTGELFF.